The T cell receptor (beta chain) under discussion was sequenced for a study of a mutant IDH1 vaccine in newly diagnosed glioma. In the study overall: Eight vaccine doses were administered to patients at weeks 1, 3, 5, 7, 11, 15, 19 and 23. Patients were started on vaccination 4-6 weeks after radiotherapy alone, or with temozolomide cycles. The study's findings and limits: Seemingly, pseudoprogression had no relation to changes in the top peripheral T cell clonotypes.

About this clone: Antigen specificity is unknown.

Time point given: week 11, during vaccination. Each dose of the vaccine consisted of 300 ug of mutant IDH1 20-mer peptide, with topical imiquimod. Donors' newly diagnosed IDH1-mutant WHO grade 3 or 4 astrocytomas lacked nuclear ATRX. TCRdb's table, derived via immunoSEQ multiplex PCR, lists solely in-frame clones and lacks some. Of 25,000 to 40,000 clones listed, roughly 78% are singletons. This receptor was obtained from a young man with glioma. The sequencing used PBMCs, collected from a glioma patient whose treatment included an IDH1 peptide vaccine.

The CDR3 region has the DNA TGTGCCAGTAGTCCCCGTAGTTCCAGACACGGCTACACCTTC. Residues: CASSPRSSRHGYTF. The rearrangement joins TRBV19 to TRBJ1-2; D is uncertain. V was clipped by 5 bases and J by 8 bases, with 18 bases between them. Germline values: CDR1 LNHDA, CDR2 SQIVND (reference sequence). The CDR3 length is 14 residues.